These T cell receptor beta chains were read from a single sample in a study of shared clonotypes between healthy human individuals. Profiled with immunoSEQ multiplex PCR; TCRdb holds only in-frame clones, not every one. The table includes 450,000 to 500,000 clones, around four fifths detected once. Sequenced: PBMCs. The receptors were gathered from a woman aged 40 to 55 in good health. Some clones in this sample may be carry-over from other donors' samples. Both conserved end residues are part of each CDR3. D genes are given only for firm matches. Clone size is stated in some rows and not others, as once, few, many or a class when expanded.

V	size	J	D	CDR3	DNA
TRBV15	.	TRBJ2-7	.	CATSRLGGTSYEQYF	TGTGCCACCAGCAGGCTGGGTGGCACCTCCTACGAGCAGTACTTC
TRBV7-8	.	TRBJ2-2	TRBD2	CASSSLGTSGRAPGELFF	TGTGCCAGCAGCTCACTCGGGACTAGCGGGAGGGCCCCCGGGGAGCTGTTTTTT
TRBV2	.	TRBJ2-1	.	CASKGDRSGNEQFF	TGTGCCAGCAAGGGGGATCGGTCTGGCAATGAGCAGTTCTTC
TRBV5-1	.	TRBJ2-5	.	CASSLFSQETQYF	TGCGCCAGCAGCTTGTTTTCCCAAGAGACCCAGTACTTC
TRBV27	few	TRBJ2-1	TRBD1	CASSSRDRGSEQFF	TGTGCCAGCAGTTCCCGGGACAGGGGTAGTGAGCAGTTCTTC
TRBV6-5	.	TRBJ2-7	.	CASRAVNTYEQYF	TGTGCCAGCAGGGCGGTGAATACCTACGAGCAGTACTTC
TRBV7-9	.	TRBJ2-1	TRBD2	CASSYGLAGVVEQFF	TGTGCCAGCAGCTACGGACTAGCGGGAGTCGTTGAGCAGTTCTTC
TRBV9	.	TRBJ1-2	.	CASSVGSGYNYGYTF	TGTGCCAGCAGCGTAGGTTCGGGATACAACTATGGCTACACCTTC
TRBV5-1	.	TRBJ2-5	TRBD1	CASSIRTGRKTQYF	TGCGCCAGCAGCATCCGGACAGGACGGAAGACCCAGTACTTC
TRBV4-1	few	TRBJ2-5	.	CASSQTRGREETQYF	TGCGCCAGCAGCCAGACTCGAGGACGGGAAGAGACCCAGTACTTC
TRBV7-2	.	TRBJ2-5	TRBD2	CASSLQTSGQETQYF	TGTGCCAGCAGCTTGCAGACTAGCGGTCAAGAGACCCAGTACTTC